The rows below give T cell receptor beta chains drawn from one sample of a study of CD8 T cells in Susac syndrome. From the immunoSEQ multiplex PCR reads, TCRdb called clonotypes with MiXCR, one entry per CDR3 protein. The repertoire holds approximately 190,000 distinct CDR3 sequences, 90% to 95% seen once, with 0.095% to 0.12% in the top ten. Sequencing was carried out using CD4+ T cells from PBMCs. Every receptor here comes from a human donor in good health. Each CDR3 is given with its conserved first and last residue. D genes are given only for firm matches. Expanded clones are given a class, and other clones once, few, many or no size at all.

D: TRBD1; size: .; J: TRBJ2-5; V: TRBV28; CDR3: CASSLGRGYEKTQYF; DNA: TGTGCCAGCAGTTTGGGCAGGGGGTACGAGAAGACCCAGTACTTC
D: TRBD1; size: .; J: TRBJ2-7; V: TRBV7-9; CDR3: CASSPLRAGGSYEQYF; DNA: TGTGCCAGCAGCCCCCTTAGGGCAGGGGGTTCCTACGAGCAGTACTTC
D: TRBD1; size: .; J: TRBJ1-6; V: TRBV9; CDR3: CASSVEGQGNSPLHF; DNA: TGTGCCAGCAGCGTAGAAGGACAGGGTAATTCACCCCTCCACTTT
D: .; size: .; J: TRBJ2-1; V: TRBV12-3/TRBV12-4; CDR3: CASSSGNNEQFF; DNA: TGTGCCAGCAGTTCAGGGAACAATGAGCAGTTCTTC
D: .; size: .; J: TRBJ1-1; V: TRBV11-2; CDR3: CASSSWGTEAFF; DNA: TGTGCCAGCAGCTCCTGGGGCACTGAAGCTTTCTTT
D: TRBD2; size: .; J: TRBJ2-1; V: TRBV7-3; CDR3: CASNAGGPYNEQFF; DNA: TGTGCCAGCAACGCGGGGGGACCCTACAATGAGCAGTTCTTC
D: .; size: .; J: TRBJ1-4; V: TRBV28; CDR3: CASSATGFENEKLFF; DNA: TGTGCCAGCAGCGCGACGGGGTTTGAGAATGAAAAACTGTTTTTT
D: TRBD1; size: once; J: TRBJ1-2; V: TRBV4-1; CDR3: CASSQDRGIYYGYTF; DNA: TGCGCCAGCAGCCAGGACAGGGGAATATACTATGGCTACACCTTC
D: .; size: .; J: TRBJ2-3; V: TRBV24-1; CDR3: CATSDPEGSTDTQYF; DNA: TGTGCCACCAGTGACCCGGAGGGAAGCACAGATACGCAGTATTTT
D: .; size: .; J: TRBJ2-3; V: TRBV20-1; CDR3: CSARRGDTQYF; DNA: TGCAGTGCCCGGAGGGGGGATACGCAGTATTTT
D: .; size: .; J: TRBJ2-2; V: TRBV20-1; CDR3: CSARPWTGNTGELFF; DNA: TGCAGTGCTAGACCTTGGACTGGAAACACCGGGGAGCTGTTTTTT
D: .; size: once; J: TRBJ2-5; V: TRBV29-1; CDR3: CSVLAPYQETQYF; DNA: TGCAGCGTTCTAGCTCCGTACCAAGAGACCCAGTACTTC
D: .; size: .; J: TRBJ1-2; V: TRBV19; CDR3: CASSIDDLNYGYTF; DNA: TGTGCCAGTAGTATAGACGACCTCAACTATGGCTACACCTTC
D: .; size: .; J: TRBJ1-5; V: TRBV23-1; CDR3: CASRKGFRQINQPQHF; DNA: TGCGCCAGCAGAAAGGGCTTTCGACAGATAAATCAGCCCCAGCATTTT
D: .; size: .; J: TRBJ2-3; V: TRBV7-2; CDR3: CASSRDSPADTQYF; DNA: TGTGCCAGCAGCCGGGACTCTCCGGCAGATACGCAGTATTTT
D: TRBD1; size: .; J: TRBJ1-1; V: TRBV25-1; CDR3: CASSRGQVMNTEAFF; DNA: TGTGCCAGCAGTCGCGGACAGGTGATGAACACTGAAGCTTTCTTT
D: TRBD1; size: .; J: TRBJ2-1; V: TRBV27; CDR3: CASSRRTGSMSGQFF; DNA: TGTGCCAGCAGCCGCCGGACAGGTTCAATGAGTGGGCAGTTCTTC
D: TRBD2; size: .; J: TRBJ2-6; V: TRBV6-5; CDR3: CASLSGGVGANVLTF; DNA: TGTGCCAGTTTATCGGGGGGGGTTGGGGCCAACGTCCTGACTTTC
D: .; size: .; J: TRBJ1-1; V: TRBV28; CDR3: CASSLNDRFMNTEAFF; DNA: TGTGCCAGCAGTTTAAACGACAGGTTCATGAACACTGAAGCTTTCTTT
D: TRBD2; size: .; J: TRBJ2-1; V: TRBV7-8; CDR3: CASSFRTSYNEQFF; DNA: TGTGCCAGCAGCTTCAGGACTAGCTACAATGAGCAGTTCTTC
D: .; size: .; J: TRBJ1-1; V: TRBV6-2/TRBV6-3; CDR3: CASSYSAGASRDGEAFF; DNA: TGTGCCAGCAGTTACTCGGCAGGGGCATCTCGGGACGGTGAAGCTTTCTTT
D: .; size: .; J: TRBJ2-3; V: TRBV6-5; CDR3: CASSYSMGTGTDTQYF; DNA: TGTGCCAGCAGTTACTCGATGGGGACGGGCACAGATACGCAGTATTTT
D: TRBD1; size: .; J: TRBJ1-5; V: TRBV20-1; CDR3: CSARQGGNGNQPQHF; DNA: TGCAGTGCTCGTCAGGGGGGGAATGGGAATCAGCCCCAGCATTTT
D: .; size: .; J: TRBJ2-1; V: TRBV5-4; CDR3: CASSLTNGNEQFF; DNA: TGTGCCAGCAGCTTAACTAACGGCAATGAGCAGTTCTTC
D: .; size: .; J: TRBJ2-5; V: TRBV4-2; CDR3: CASSQDRTGARQTQYF; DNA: TGTGCCAGCAGCCAAGATCGTACGGGGGCCAGGCAGACCCAGTACTTC